A single sample gave rise to the 10 T cell receptor beta chains below, sequenced in a study of OX40 agonist ivuxolimab in advanced cancers. Libraries were made using the immunoSEQ multiplex PCR assay. TCRdb retrieved this table from immuneACCESS and kept in-frame rearrangements only. Not all clones are present; in checked studies, unresolved V genes account for under half, and no reason is known for the remainder. Present in this sample are more than 85,000 clones, roughly 89% of which were seen just once. Approximately 0.5% of the sample rests with the top ten. Source: CD4+ or CD8+ T cells sorted from blood, taken in a trial of the OX40 agonist ivuxolimab. All receptors come from an adult with an advanced solid tumor such as melanoma, head and neck, liver or kidney cancer.

The chain carries TRBV5-4 and TRBJ1-1; TRBD1 might be the D (5 bases). This CDR3 contains 16 residues. Germline CDR1 is SGHNT and CDR2 is YYREEE (reference sequence). Trimming stripped 4 bases from V and 3 bases from J, with 19 bases between. For the CDR3, the DNA is TGTGCCAGCAGCCCCTCAGGCAGGGCGCGGGACACTGAAGCTTTCTTT. It codes for CASSPSGRARDTEAFF.

The chain employs TRBV9 and TRBJ2-2; D gene unclear. Germline values: CDR1 SGDLS, CDR2 YYNGEE. The CDR3 is made up of 16 amino acids. V lost 0 bases, J lost 2 bases, and 11 bases lay in between. The CDR3 nucleotides are TGTGCCAGCAGCGTAGGGGCCTCCGACAACACCGGGGAGCTGTTTTTT. Translating gives CASSVGASDNTGELFF.

The chain combines TRBV5-1 with TRBJ2-3; a possible D gene is TRBD2 (5 bases). Germline values: CDR1 SGHRS, CDR2 YFSETQ. The CDR3 length is 15 residues. V dropped 0 bases and J dropped 0 bases, with 8 bases sitting between them. The CDR3 sequence: CASSLVTGSTDTQYF. The CDR3 nucleotides are TGCGCCAGCAGCTTGGTGACGGGGAGCACAGATACGCAGTATTTT. The whole variable domain, filled in from reference TRBV5-1 and TRBJ2-3, reads KAGVTQTPRYLIKTRGQQVTLSCSPISGHRSVSWYQQTPGQGLQFLFEYFSETQRNKGNFPGRFSGRQFSNSRSEMNVSTLELGDSALYLCASSLVTGSTDTQYFGPGTRLTVL.

This rearrangement joins TRBV5-1 to TRBJ1-1; D is uncertain. Germline CDR1 is SGHRS and CDR2 is YFSETQ. The CDR3 spans 14 residues. V gave up 0 bases and J gave up 7 bases, with 13 bases separating them. In DNA form, the CDR3 reads TGCGCCAGCAGCTTGGCTCAGGTCGGCGATGAAGCTTTCTTT. Translation: CASSLAQVGDEAFF.

The CDR3: CATSEAATNEKLFF. The DNA of the CDR3 is TGTGCCACTTCAGAGGCGGCAACTAATGAAAAACTGTTTTTT. The chain recombines TRBV18 with TRBJ1-4, with D unclear. CDR3 size: 14 residues. The germline gives CDR1 KGHSH, CDR2 LQKENI. V was trimmed by 10 bases and J by 0 bases, leaving 12 bases between them. The full variable domain, its missing parts supplied by reference TRBV18 and TRBJ1-4, is NAGVMQNPRHLVRRRGQEARLRCSPMKGHSHVYWYRQLPEEGLKFMVYLQKENIIDESGMPKERFSAEFPKEGPSILRIQQVVRGDSAAYFCATSEAATNEKLFFGSGTQLSVL.

The chain is built from TRBV5-1 and TRBJ1-2, with a tentative D call TRBD1 (6 bases). Germline V gene sequence: CDR1 SGHRS, CDR2 YFSETQ. There are 13 residues in the CDR3. Trimming removed 0 bases from V and 6 bases from J, with 9 bases in between. CDR3 nucleotide sequence: TGCGCCAGCAGCTTGGGGTCAGGGGATGGCTACACCTTC. Protein: CASSLGSGDGYTF. Combining the CDR3 with reference TRBV5-1 and TRBJ1-2 gives the whole variable domain KAGVTQTPRYLIKTRGQQVTLSCSPISGHRSVSWYQQTPGQGLQFLFEYFSETQRNKGNFPGRFSGRQFSNSRSEMNVSTLELGDSALYLCASSLGSGDGYTFGSGTRLTVV.

The chain has TRBV19 and TRBJ1-5, with a tentative D call TRBD1 (5 bases). Germline CDR1 LNHDA, CDR2 SQIVND (reference sequence). V lost 5 bases to trimming and J lost 0 bases, with 17 bases between them. This CDR3 has 17 amino acids. The CDR3 reads CASSPGPGLVSNQPQHF. Written as DNA, the CDR3 is TGTGCCAGTAGTCCGGGACCAGGGTTGGTTAGCAATCAGCCCCAGCATTTT.

CDR3 sequence (DNA): TGTGCCAGCAGTTTGGGCAGCAACACCGGGGAGCTGTTTTTT. It codes for CASSLGSNTGELFF. This chain uses TRBV7-9 with TRBJ2-2; no firm D call. The germline V and J ends were trimmed by 6 bases and 2 bases, with 10 bases remaining between them. This CDR3 is 14 amino acids long. From germline, CDR1 is SEHNR and CDR2 FQNEAQ (reference sequence).

The CDR3 DNA follows: TGTGCCAGCAGCTCGTCGACGAACACTGAAGCTTTCTTT. Its protein is CASSSSTNTEAFF. The rearrangement links TRBV5-5 to TRBJ1-1; D is unresolved. This CDR3 contains 13 residues. Germline V gene lookup returns CDR1 SGHKS and CDR2 YYEKEE (reference sequence). The V gene lost 3 bases and the J gene lost 1 base, with 7 bases spanning the gap.

This clone has just one count. J is TRBJ2-2 and V is TRBV18; 7 bases agree with TRBD1. Germline values: CDR1 KGHSH, CDR2 LQKENI. With 1 base clipped from V and 8 bases from J, the junction kept 10 bases outside the gene matches. This CDR3 region has 16 residues. The chain's CDR3 is CASSPLTGTVTGELFF. CDR3 nucleotide sequence: TGTGCCAGCTCACCACTGACCGGGACAGTAACGGGGGAGCTGTTTTTT.